The 15 T cell receptor beta chains below were found in one sample sequenced in a study of blood T cell repertoires in COVID-19. Assay used: immunoSEQ multiplex PCR; TCRdb lists only in-frame clones, some missing. The sample lists about 90,000 clones; about 91% were seen once. Sequenced material: peripheral blood. The receptors originated from a man aged 60-69 years with acute or convalescent COVID-19.

J is TRBJ2-7 and V is TRBV7-3; 7 bases are a match to TRBD2. After removal of 0 bases from V and 0 bases from J, the junction contained 5 bases not matched to a gene. Per germline, CDR1 SGHTA and CDR2 FQGTGA. CDR3 size: 16 residues. DNA of the CDR3: TGTGCCAGCAGCTTAACGGGGACTACTCTCTCCTACGAGCAGTACTTC. Encoded protein: CASSLTGTTLSYEQYF.

The chain employs TRBV7-2 and TRBJ2-1, with 11 positions matching TRBD2. Germline CDR1 and CDR2: SGHTA and FQGNSA. V trimming: 5 bases; J trimming: 6 bases; junction bases outside the gene matches: 15. This CDR3 has 18 residues. In DNA form, the CDR3 reads TGTGCCAGCAGCCCACATCCCCCACTAGCGGGAGCGGGCAATGAGCAGTTCTTC. Amino acid sequence: CASSPHPPLAGAGNEQFF.

This chain connects TRBV15 to TRBJ2-3; a weak D match, TRBD2 (7 bases). V was clipped by 3 bases and J by 7 bases, with 20 bases between them. The CDR3 consists of 16 residues. CDR1 LNHNV and CDR2 YYDKDF come from the germline V gene (reference sequence). CDR3 residues: CATSSWAGEGVNTQYF. Written as DNA, the CDR3 is TGTGCCACCAGCAGTTGGGCGGGAGAGGGGGTCAATACGCAGTATTTT.

J is TRBJ1-4 and V is TRBV6-5; weak D call: TRBD1 (5 bases). Germline CDR1 is MNHEY and CDR2 is SVGAGI. CDR3 length: 14 amino acids. Trimming cost V 2 bases and J 2 bases, with 6 bases left between them. CDR3 sequence (DNA): TGTGCCAGCAGTTACCGGGGGACTAATGAAAAACTGTTTTTT. Translating gives CASSYRGTNEKLFF.

This sequence joins TRBV7-3 and TRBJ1-6; tentatively, D is TRBD1 (6 bases). Trimming removed 0 bases at V and 5 bases at J, with 8 bases between. CDR1 SGHTA and CDR2 FQGTGA come from the germline V gene. The CDR3 sequence is 15 residues long. CDR3 DNA sequence: TGTGCCAGCAGCTTAACAGGGGGTAATAATTCACCCCTCCACTTT. It translates to CASSLTGGNNSPLHF.

The rearrangement uses TRBV15 and TRBJ1-5; TRBD1 aligns across 7 bases. The CDR3 sequence is 14 residues long. Losses at the gene ends were 8 bases for V and 2 bases for J; bases not matched to a gene: 6. Germline lookup yields CDR1 LNHNV and CDR2 YYDKDF (reference sequence). The DNA of the CDR3 is TGTGCCACCGCCCACAGGGGAGGCAATCAGCCCCAGCATTTT. Protein product: CATAHRGGNQPQHF. Filled out from reference TRBV15 and TRBJ1-5, the complete variable domain reads DAMVIQNPRYQVTQFGKPVTLSCSQTLNHNVMYWYQQKSSQAPKLLFHYYDKDFNNEADTPDNFQSRRPNTSFCFLDIRSPGLGDTAMYLCATAHRGGNQPQHFGDGTRLSIL.

The rearrangement joins TRBV18 to TRBJ2-1, with 10 bases aligning to TRBD2. The CDR3 consists of 17 residues. After removal of 8 bases from V and 3 bases from J, the junction contained 13 bases not matched to a gene. From germline, CDR1 is KGHSH and CDR2 LQKENI. As DNA, the CDR3 is TGTGCCAGCCTACTAGGCCCAGCGGGAGGGTTCTACAATGAGCAGTTCTTC. Translating gives CASLLGPAGGFYNEQFF.

This rearrangement joins TRBV27 to TRBJ1-2; TRBD1 might be the D (6 bases). This CDR3 contains 16 residues. With 1 base removed from V and 2 bases from J, the gap between germline ends came to 14 bases. The germline CDR1 and CDR2 sequences are MNHEY and SMNVEV (reference sequence). The CDR3 nucleotides are TGTGCCAGCAGTTTATTATTAGGGGGTACGAACTATGGCTACACCTTC. This encodes CASSLLLGGTNYGYTF.

The V and J genes are TRBV7-9 and TRBJ2-7; D might be TRBD2 (6 bases). This CDR3 has 15 amino acids. V shed 2 bases and J shed 5 bases, with 16 bases lying between them. CDR1 and CDR2 (germline): SEHNR, FQNEAQ (reference sequence). CDR3 region: CASSLISGVVDEQYF. Here the CDR3 DNA reads TGTGCCAGCAGCTTAATCTCGGGAGTCGTCGACGAGCAGTACTTC.

The rearrangement links TRBV28 to TRBJ1-2; weak D call: TRBD1 (5 bases). The CDR3 spans 13 residues. From germline, CDR1 is MDHEN and CDR2 SYDVKM. Trimming stripped 3 bases from V and 7 bases from J, with 12 bases between. The CDR3 DNA reads TGTGCCAGCAGTTTCCCCAGGGAGGTTGGCTACACCTTC. Protein: CASSFPREVGYTF.

This clone has only a few counts. The rearrangement joins TRBV9 to TRBJ1-4; D gene unclear. V was cut by 3 bases and J by 5 bases, with 11 bases left in between. The CDR3 sequence is 14 residues long. Germline values: CDR1 SGDLS, CDR2 YYNGEE. The CDR3 loop reads CASSETHGNEKLFF. The CDR3 DNA sequence: TGTGCCAGCAGCGAGACGCACGGGAATGAAAAACTGTTTTTT. Drawing the rest from reference TRBV9 and TRBJ1-4, the complete variable domain is DSGVTQTPKHLITATGQRVTLRCSPRSGDLSVYWYQQSLDQGLQFLIQYYNGEERAKGNILERFSAQQFPDLHSELNLSSLELGDSALYFCASSETHGNEKLFFGSGTQLSVL.

The chain employs TRBV6-4 and TRBJ2-1; 7 positions match TRBD2. The V segment lost 5 bases and the J segment 5 bases; nucleotides outside the gene matches: 3. Germline assignment: CDR1 MRHNA and CDR2 SNTAGT. The CDR3 contains 13 residues. CDR3 region: CASSRDYNNEQFF. In nucleotides, the CDR3 is TGTGCCAGCAGTCGGGACTACAACAATGAGCAGTTCTTC.

This CDR3 reads CASSSGFQETQYF. The CDR3 DNA reads TGTGCCAGCAGCTCAGGGTTTCAAGAGACCCAGTACTTC. The chain carries TRBV5-4 and TRBJ2-5; a weak D match, TRBD1 (5 bases). The CDR3 length is 13 residues. CDR1 and CDR2 from the germline V gene are SGHNT and YYREEE (reference sequence). Deletions cut 3 bases from V and 2 bases from J, with 8 bases between.

The chain combines TRBV29-1 with TRBJ2-2, with 9 bases that match TRBD1. The CDR3 has 17 amino acids. Germline V gene lookup returns CDR1 SQVTM and CDR2 ANQGSEA. Losses at the gene ends were 1 base for V and 3 bases for J; bases not matched to a gene: 9. CDR3 sequence: CSVEARRRDRDTGELFF. The CDR3 coding sequence is TGCAGCGTTGAAGCCCGGAGGAGGGACAGGGACACCGGGGAGCTGTTTTTT.

The chain couples TRBV24-1 to TRBJ2-3; D uncertain. The length of the CDR3 is 13 residues. Trimming pared 6 bases from V and 2 bases from J, leaving 8 bases between. Germline V gene lookup returns CDR1 KGHDR and CDR2 SFDVKD. CDR3 coding DNA: TGTGCCACCAGTTACGGGTACACAGATACGCAGTATTTT. This encodes CATSYGYTDTQYF.